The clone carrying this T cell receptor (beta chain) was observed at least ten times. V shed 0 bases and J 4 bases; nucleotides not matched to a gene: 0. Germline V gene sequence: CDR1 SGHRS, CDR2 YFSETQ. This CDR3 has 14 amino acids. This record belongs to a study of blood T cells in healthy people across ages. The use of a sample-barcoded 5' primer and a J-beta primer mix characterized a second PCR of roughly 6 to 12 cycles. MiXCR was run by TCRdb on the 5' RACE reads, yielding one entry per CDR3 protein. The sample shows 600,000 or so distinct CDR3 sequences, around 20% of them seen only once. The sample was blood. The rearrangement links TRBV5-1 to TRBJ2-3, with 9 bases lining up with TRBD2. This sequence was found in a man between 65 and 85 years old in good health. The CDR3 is CASSLGTSADTQYF. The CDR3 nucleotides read TGCGCCAGCAGCTTGGGGACTAGCGCAGATACGCAGTATTTT.